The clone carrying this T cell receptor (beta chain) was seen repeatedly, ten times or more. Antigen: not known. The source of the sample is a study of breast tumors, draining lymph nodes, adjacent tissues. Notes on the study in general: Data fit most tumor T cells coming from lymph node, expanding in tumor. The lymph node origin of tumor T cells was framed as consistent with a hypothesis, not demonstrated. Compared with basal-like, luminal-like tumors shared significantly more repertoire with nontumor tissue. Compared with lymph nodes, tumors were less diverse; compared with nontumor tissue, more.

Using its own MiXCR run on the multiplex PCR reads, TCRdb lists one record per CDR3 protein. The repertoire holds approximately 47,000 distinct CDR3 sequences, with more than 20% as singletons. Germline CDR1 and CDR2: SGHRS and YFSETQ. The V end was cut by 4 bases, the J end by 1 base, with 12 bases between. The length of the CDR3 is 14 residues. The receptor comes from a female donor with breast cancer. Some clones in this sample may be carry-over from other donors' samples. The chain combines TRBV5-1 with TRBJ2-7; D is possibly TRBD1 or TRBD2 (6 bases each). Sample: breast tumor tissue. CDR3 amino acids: CASSPRGASYEQYF. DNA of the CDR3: TGCGCCAGCAGCCCGAGGGGGGCATCCTACGAGCAGTACTTC.